The rows below give T cell receptor beta chains drawn from one sample of a study of T cell responses to AZD1222 COVID-19 vaccine. Here immunoSEQ multiplex PCR was the method, and the copy in TCRdb shows in-frame clones only, minus some. The sample shows tens of thousands of clones, 60% to 85% of them seen only once. Sequenced here: peripheral blood, sampled on day 0 of AZD1222 vaccination. The receptors shown here come from an adult in good health. CDR3s include the opening cysteine and the closing phenylalanine or tryptophan. Each record gives: J gene, V gene, CDR3 protein.

J gene: TRBJ2-3; V gene: TRBV7-3; CDR3 protein: CASSDRTSGDPDTQYF
J gene: TRBJ1-1; V gene: TRBV28; CDR3 protein: CASSPERVTNAFF
J gene: TRBJ1-1; V gene: TRBV28; CDR3 protein: CASTSTDGGGRTEAFF
J gene: TRBJ2-6; V gene: TRBV5-1; CDR3 protein: CASSLATGANVLTF
J gene: TRBJ1-2; V gene: TRBV2; CDR3 protein: CAGSPGVDNYGYTF
J gene: TRBJ1-1; V gene: TRBV19; CDR3 protein: CASSTNWGLNTEAFF
J gene: TRBJ2-3; V gene: TRBV27; CDR3 protein: CASSLMAAVTDTQYF
J gene: TRBJ1-6; V gene: TRBV7-2; CDR3 protein: CASSLHGLGGQGNSPLHF
J gene: TRBJ1-1; V gene: TRBV6-5; CDR3 protein: CASRAGANTEAFF
J gene: TRBJ2-6; V gene: TRBV5-6; CDR3 protein: CASSRGRPSGANVLTF
J gene: TRBJ2-1; V gene: TRBV5-1; CDR3 protein: CASSFGDNHNEQFF
J gene: TRBJ2-1; V gene: TRBV2; CDR3 protein: CASSEDTWDQGNEQFF
J gene: TRBJ1-2; V gene: TRBV10-3; CDR3 protein: CAISSDMGQSNYGYTF
J gene: TRBJ2-3; V gene: TRBV10-3; CDR3 protein: CAISDAWGGHDTQYF
J gene: TRBJ1-5; V gene: TRBV27; CDR3 protein: CASRPSGQGRNNQPQHF
J gene: TRBJ2-5; V gene: TRBV28; CDR3 protein: CASSREETQYF
J gene: TRBJ1-2; V gene: TRBV6-5; CDR3 protein: CASSSPSFNYGYTF
J gene: TRBJ2-3; V gene: TRBV2; CDR3 protein: CASNGGWVDTQYF
J gene: TRBJ1-1; V gene: TRBV7-8; CDR3 protein: CASSLIGTYTEAFF
J gene: TRBJ1-2; V gene: TRBV7-2; CDR3 protein: CASSVGQGFGYTF
J gene: TRBJ2-7; V gene: TRBV29-1; CDR3 protein: CSVDSGPYEQYF
J gene: TRBJ2-3; V gene: TRBV6-5; CDR3 protein: CASSPGRTGVQYF
J gene: TRBJ1-5; V gene: TRBV28; CDR3 protein: CASGLSRDRGRQPQHF
J gene: TRBJ1-1; V gene: TRBV11-2; CDR3 protein: CASSFRGVNTEAFF
J gene: TRBJ2-3; V gene: TRBV7-2; CDR3 protein: CASSYGTISTDTQYF
J gene: TRBJ1-4; V gene: TRBV11-1; CDR3 protein: CASSRLGAKEKLFF
J gene: TRBJ1-4; V gene: TRBV10-3; CDR3 protein: CAISEGLAPEKLFF
J gene: TRBJ1-1; V gene: TRBV12-5; CDR3 protein: CASGLEDSPAAFF
J gene: TRBJ2-7; V gene: TRBV3-1/TRBV3-2; CDR3 protein: CASGQGATYEQYF
J gene: TRBJ2-3; V gene: TRBV9; CDR3 protein: CASSVGRYTDTQYF
J gene: TRBJ2-6; V gene: TRBV13; CDR3 protein: CASSIRDRASGANVLTF
J gene: TRBJ1-4; V gene: TRBV5-1; CDR3 protein: CASRARDNEKLFF
J gene: TRBJ2-7; V gene: TRBV6-2/TRBV6-3; CDR3 protein: CASSFPGAGYEQYF
J gene: TRBJ1-1; V gene: TRBV20-1; CDR3 protein: CSAPRRHEAFF
J gene: TRBJ2-7; V gene: TRBV4-3; CDR3 protein: CASSQEVFGGLSYEQYF
J gene: TRBJ2-1; V gene: TRBV19; CDR3 protein: CASRTRQDNEQFF
J gene: TRBJ1-1; V gene: TRBV5-1; CDR3 protein: CASSKSPDTEAFF
J gene: TRBJ1-5; V gene: TRBV6-5; CDR3 protein: CASRTGGNQPQHF
J gene: TRBJ2-5; V gene: TRBV11-2; CDR3 protein: CASGPGNQETQYF
J gene: TRBJ2-5; V gene: TRBV24-1; CDR3 protein: CATSDAVAGQETQYF
J gene: TRBJ1-1; V gene: TRBV9; CDR3 protein: CASSEGAKTEAFF
J gene: TRBJ1-2; V gene: TRBV7-9; CDR3 protein: CASSSTVSGGYGYTF
J gene: TRBJ2-1; V gene: TRBV13; CDR3 protein: CASSLRNGLAGTYNEQFF
J gene: TRBJ2-1; V gene: TRBV19; CDR3 protein: CASIPQAGGYDEQFF
J gene: TRBJ2-5; V gene: TRBV5-4; CDR3 protein: CASSFQETQYF
J gene: TRBJ2-2; V gene: TRBV9; CDR3 protein: CASSLLGADTGELFF
J gene: TRBJ2-2; V gene: TRBV9; CDR3 protein: CASSVEGTGMAGELFF
J gene: TRBJ2-3; V gene: TRBV7-9; CDR3 protein: CASSPRTGGNTDTQYF
J gene: TRBJ1-1; V gene: TRBV4-3; CDR3 protein: CASSQGRSLNTEAFF
J gene: TRBJ1-1; V gene: TRBV6-5; CDR3 protein: CASSWAPTNTEAFF
J gene: TRBJ1-2; V gene: TRBV18; CDR3 protein: CASSHSGTGYGYTF
J gene: TRBJ2-4; V gene: TRBV10-2; CDR3 protein: CASSELAGAKNIQYF
J gene: TRBJ1-5; V gene: TRBV19; CDR3 protein: CASEQRGNQPQHF
J gene: TRBJ1-3; V gene: TRBV28; CDR3 protein: CASSLMTGSHSGNTIYF
J gene: TRBJ2-2; V gene: TRBV24-1; CDR3 protein: CATSDFLGQNTGELFF
J gene: TRBJ2-3; V gene: TRBV7-2; CDR3 protein: CASQRLYGADTQYF
J gene: TRBJ1-3; V gene: TRBV6-6; CDR3 protein: CASTFGSGNTIYF
J gene: TRBJ2-7; V gene: TRBV27; CDR3 protein: CASSLHGFYEQYF
J gene: TRBJ1-2; V gene: TRBV7-6; CDR3 protein: CASSGQALSETRGYTF